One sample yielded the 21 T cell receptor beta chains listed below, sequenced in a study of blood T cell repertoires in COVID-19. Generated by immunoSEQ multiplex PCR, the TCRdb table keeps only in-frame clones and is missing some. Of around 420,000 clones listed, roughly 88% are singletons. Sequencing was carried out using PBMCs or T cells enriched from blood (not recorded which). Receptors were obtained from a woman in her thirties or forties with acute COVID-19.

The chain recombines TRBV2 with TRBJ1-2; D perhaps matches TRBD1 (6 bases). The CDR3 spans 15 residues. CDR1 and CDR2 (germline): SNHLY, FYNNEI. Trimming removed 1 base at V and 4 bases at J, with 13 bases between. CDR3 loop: CASSEETGDFYGYTF. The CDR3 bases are TGTGCCAGCAGTGAAGAGACAGGCGATTTCTATGGCTACACCTTC.

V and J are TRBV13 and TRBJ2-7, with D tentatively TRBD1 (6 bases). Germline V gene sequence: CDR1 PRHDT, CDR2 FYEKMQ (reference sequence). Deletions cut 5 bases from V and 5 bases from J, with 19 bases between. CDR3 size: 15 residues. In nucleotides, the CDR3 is TGTGCCAGCAGCCTCAGGGGCAGAGAGGTGCACGAGCAGTACTTC. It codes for CASSLRGREVHEQYF.

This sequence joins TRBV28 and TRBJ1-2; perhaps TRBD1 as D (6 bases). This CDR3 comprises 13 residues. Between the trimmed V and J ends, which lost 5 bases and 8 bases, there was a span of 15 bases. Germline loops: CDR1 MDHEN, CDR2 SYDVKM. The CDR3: CASSGGLTGGYTF. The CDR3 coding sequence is TGTGCCAGCAGTGGGGGCCTTACCGGGGGCTACACCTTC.

CDR3 bases: TGTGCCAGCCGCCGGGACAGGGGATATACGCAGTATTTT. It codes for CASRRDRGYTQYF. V gene TRBV12-3 or TRBV12-4 combines with J gene TRBJ2-3; 10 bases match TRBD1. The J segment lost 7 bases and the V segment lost 8 bases, leaving 6 bases of the junction unmatched. The CDR3 covers 13 residues.

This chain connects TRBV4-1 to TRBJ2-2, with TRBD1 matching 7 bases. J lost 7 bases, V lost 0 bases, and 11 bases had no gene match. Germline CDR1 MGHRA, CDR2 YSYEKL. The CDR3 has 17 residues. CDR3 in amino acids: CASSQDPGRGTHGELFF. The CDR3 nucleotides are TGCGCCAGCAGCCAAGATCCGGGCAGGGGGACCCACGGGGAGCTGTTTTTT.

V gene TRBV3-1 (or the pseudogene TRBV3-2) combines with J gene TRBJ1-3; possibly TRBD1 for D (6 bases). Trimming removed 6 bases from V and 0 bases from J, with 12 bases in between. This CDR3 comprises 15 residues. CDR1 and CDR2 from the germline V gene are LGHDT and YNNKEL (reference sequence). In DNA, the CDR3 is TGTGCCAGCAGTCTCGGACAGAGCTCTGGAAACACCATATATTTT. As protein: CASSLGQSSGNTIYF.

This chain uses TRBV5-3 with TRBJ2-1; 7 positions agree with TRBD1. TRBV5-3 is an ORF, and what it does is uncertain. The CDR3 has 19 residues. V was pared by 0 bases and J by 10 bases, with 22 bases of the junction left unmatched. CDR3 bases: TGTGCCAGAAGCTTGGTAAGAACTCCCAGAACGATGACAGGGTCGGAGCAGTTCTTC. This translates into CARSLVRTPRTMTGSEQFF.

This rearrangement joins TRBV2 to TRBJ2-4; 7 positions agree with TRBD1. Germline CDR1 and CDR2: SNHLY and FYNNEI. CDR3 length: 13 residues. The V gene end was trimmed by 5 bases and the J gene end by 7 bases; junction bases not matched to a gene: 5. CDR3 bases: TGTGCCAGCAGTTACGGACAGGTGAACATTCAGTACTTC. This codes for CASSYGQVNIQYF.

This CDR3 reads CASSQDWPGAYGYTF. The CDR3 nucleotides read TGTGCCAGCAGCCAAGATTGGCCAGGGGCATATGGCTACACCTTC. This sequence joins TRBV14 and TRBJ1-2; D is perhaps TRBD1 (6 bases). The germline gives CDR1 SGHDN, CDR2 FVKESK. Trimming left V 0 bases short and J 5 bases short, with 13 bases between. This CDR3 comprises 15 residues.

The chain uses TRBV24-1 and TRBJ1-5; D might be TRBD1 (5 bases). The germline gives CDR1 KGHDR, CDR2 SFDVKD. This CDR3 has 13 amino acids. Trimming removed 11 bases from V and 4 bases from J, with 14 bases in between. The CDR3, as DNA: TGTGCCATCCAACGCCAGGGAAATCAGCCCCAGCATTTT. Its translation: CAIQRQGNQPQHF.

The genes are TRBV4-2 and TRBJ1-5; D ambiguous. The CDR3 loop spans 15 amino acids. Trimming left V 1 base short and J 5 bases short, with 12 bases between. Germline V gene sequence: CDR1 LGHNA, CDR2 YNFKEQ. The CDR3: CASSQATAWDQPQHF. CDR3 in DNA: TGTGCCAGCAGCCAAGCAACAGCCTGGGATCAGCCCCAGCATTTT.

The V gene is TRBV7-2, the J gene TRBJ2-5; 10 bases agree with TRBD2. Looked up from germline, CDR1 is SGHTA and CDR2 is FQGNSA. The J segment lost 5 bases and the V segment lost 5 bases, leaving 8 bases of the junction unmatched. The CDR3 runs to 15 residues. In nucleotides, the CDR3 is TGTGCCAGCAGCCTCCGGGGACTAGCGCTCGAGACCCAGTACTTC. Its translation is CASSLRGLALETQYF.

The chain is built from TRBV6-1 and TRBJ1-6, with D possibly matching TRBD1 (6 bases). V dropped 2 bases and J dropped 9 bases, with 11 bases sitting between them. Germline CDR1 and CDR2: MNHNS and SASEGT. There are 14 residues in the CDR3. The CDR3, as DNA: TGTGCCAGCAGTGAATGGGGGCTAGGTTCACCCCTCCACTTT. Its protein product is CASSEWGLGSPLHF.

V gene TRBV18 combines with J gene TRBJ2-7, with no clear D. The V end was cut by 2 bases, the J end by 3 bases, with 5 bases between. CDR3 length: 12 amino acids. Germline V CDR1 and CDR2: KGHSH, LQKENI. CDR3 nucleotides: TGTGCCAGCTCACCAGGCATCTACGAGCAGTACTTC. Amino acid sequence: CASSPGIYEQYF.

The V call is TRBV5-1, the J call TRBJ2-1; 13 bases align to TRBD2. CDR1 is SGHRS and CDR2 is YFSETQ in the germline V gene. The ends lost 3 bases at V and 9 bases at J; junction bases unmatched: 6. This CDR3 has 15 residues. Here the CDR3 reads CASSSQGLAGLEQFF. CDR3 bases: TGCGCCAGCAGCTCGCAGGGACTAGCGGGGCTTGAGCAGTTCTTC.

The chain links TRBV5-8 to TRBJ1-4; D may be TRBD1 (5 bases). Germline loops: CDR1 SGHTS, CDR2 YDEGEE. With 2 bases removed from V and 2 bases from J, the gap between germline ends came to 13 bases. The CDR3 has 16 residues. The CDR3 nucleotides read TGTGCCAGCAGCTTAAGGGGTAAGGGTACTAATGAAAAACTGTTTTTT. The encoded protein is CASSLRGKGTNEKLFF.

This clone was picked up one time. CDR3 DNA sequence: TGCAGCGTTTCGTTACTAGGAAGGGAGACCCAGTACTTC. Residues: CSVSLLGRETQYF. The chain uses TRBV29-1 and TRBJ2-5, with a tentative D call TRBD2 (5 bases). V was shortened by 5 bases and J by 5 bases, with 15 bases between the two germline ends. Germline CDR1 is SQVTM and CDR2 is ANQGSEA. This CDR3 has 13 residues.

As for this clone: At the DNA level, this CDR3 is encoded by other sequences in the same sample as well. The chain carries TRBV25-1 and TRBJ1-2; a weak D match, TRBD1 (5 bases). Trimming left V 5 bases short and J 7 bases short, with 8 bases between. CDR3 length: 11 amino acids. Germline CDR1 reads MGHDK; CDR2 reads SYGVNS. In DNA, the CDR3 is TGTGCCAGCAGTTTAGGGGTTGGCTACACCTTC. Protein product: CASSLGVGYTF.

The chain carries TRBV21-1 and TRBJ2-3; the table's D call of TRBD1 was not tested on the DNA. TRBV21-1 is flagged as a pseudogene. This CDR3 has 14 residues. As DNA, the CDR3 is TGTGCCATTAAACAGGGGAGGTTCACAGATACGCAGTATTTT. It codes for CAIKQGRFTDTQYF.

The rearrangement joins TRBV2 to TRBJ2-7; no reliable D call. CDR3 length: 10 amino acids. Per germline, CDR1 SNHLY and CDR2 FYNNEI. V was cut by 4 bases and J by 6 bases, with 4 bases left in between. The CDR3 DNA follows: TGTGCCAGCAGTGGCGTCGAGCAGTACTTC. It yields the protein CASSGVEQYF.

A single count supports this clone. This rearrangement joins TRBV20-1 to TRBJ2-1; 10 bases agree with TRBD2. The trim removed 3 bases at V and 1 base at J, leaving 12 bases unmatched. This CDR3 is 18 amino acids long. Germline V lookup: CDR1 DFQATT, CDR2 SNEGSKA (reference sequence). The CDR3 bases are TGCAGTGCTAGTTTCTTAGCGGGGGGTCTCGTTTCCTACAATGAGCAGTTCTTC. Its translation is CSASFLAGGLVSYNEQFF.